The sequence of this T cell receptor beta chain was determined in a study of vaccination and CD4 T cells after COVID-19. A note on this clonotype: Its antigen is still unknown.

Stated treatment: roughly 10-day PBMC culture with coronavirus spike peptide pools or control peptides (ViraFEST assay). Gathering of the CD4+ T cells, from the unexposed donor, took place before the COVID-19 pandemic (2011-2018). The assay that was used to sequence DNA from cultured CD4+ T cells was the Oncomine TCR Beta short-read assay. TCRdb ran MiXCR on the PCR reads and lists one entry per CDR3 protein. In the table there are about 8,400 distinct CDR3 sequences, about 42% of which are singletons. The receptor was derived from a human donor in good health. The material sequenced was CD4+ T cells from blood, cultured in vitro.

In DNA form, the CDR3 reads TGCAGTGCTCTACTTGGCAGTGACAATCAGCCCCAGCATTTT. It encodes CSALLGSDNQPQHF. V usage is TRBV20-1 and J usage is TRBJ1-5; D not resolved. The length of the CDR3 is 14 residues. The ends were cut back, 5 bases at V and 3 bases at J, with 14 bases in the middle. CDR1 DFQATT and CDR2 SNEGSKA come from the germline V gene (reference sequence).